This TCR beta chain is drawn from a study of T cells in Graves' hyperthyroidism and ophthalmopathy (dated by TCRdb to the late 2010s). Context from the whole study: Peripheral blood samples were taken at initial diagnosis, before any treatment was given. Whether ophthalmopathy could be predicted prospectively was tested in an independent validation cohort made up of roughly 20 hyperthyroidism patients plus 17 patients who later progressed to ophthalmopathy. To identify TCR V-J signatures that set the groups apart, the researchers used a discovery cohort of 100 or so patients, made up of around 40 with Graves' ophthalmopathy and some 58 with stable Graves' hyperthyroidism. Following sampling, methimazole starting at 30 mg daily was given to hyperthyroidism patients, and high-dose intravenous methylprednisolone was given to ophthalmopathy patients. The paper describes TCR Vbeta CDR3 sequencing of 120 to 150 peripheral blood samples, made up of 43 ophthalmopathy patients, around 78 hyperthyroidism patients and about 17 progressor patients. The study also compared thyroid tissue and blood T-cell repertoires from about 6 Graves' hyperthyroidism patients. For training and testing, the 80 to 100 patients in the discovery cohort were randomly divided in a 7:3 ratio. What the work shows at the level of the full study, not this receptor alone: No statistical method was used to fix the sample size in advance, and group allocation was not hidden from the investigators. Most expanded thyroid clonotypes (frequency above 0.001) were also found in blood, which suggests that blood repertoires may mirror thyroid immune responses. A model built on a 13 V-J signature distinguished ophthalmopathy from stable hyperthyroidism, reaching around 88% sensitivity and 81% to 83% specificity in cross-validation and 80%/75% in testing. During validation, the model predicted progression to ophthalmopathy a median of roughly 7.1 months ahead of onset, with almost 71% sensitivity and about 72% specificity.

A patient counted as having stable Graves' hyperthyroidism if no progression to ophthalmopathy occurred over 18 months of follow-up. Hyperthyroidism patients were aged 18 to 65 years and newly diagnosed, with disease duration of less than 2 months. Patients with uncontrolled infections, other autoimmune diseases, pregnancy or lactation were excluded. Clinical symptoms, serum thyroxine and TRAb, thyroid ultrasound, and orbital computed tomography formed the basis for the diagnoses. Ficoll-Paque density gradient centrifugation was used to isolate PBMCs from about 10 ml of fresh peripheral blood. Total RNA was extracted with Trizol reagent, and quality was checked on an Agilent 2100 Bioanalyzer. This clonotype was detected only a few times. Which antigen it targets is not known. Per-base quality was not reported, and no clone a single base away is much larger than it. The TCR beta CDR3 regions were amplified from RNA transcripts. The TCR CDR3 was subjected to a first round of RT-PCR using the HTBI primer set and the Qiagen OneStep RT-PCR kit. The libraries were constructed in a second round of multiplex PCR and then size-selected and purified. The libraries were sequenced on an Illumina HiSeq2000 using paired-end 100 bp reads. The original pipeline was this. SOAPnuke was used to process the raw data, throwing out any read that contained adapters or uncalled bases, had a mean Phred below 15, or lacked an exact constant-primer or identifier match. COPE v1.2.5 was used to merge the high-quality paired reads, and each unique nucleotide sequence was defined as a clonotype. Clonotypes were aligned to IMGT TRBV, TRBD and TRBJ reference segments using MiTCR v1.1. Only V-J combinations with frequency above 0.0001, covering 99.2% of repertoires, were analysed. A TCS score was defined as the ratio of F50 (clonal expansion) to E x V (chaos), with BLOSUM62-based TCRdist applied between CDR3 peptides within each V-J. Welch's t-statistics and random forest reduced fewer than 600 V-J features to roughly 13, which were used in a naive Bayes classifier (R e1071). TCRdb reran the public reads through fastp at Q25 and MiXCR, keeping productive beta chains. Records with the same CDR3 protein are collapsed into one entry carrying the most frequent genes and DNA. The authors' filters were not applied to this entry. The sample table records under 650,000 distinct CDR3 sequences; 15% to 20% of these occur just once. Together, the top ten hold 3.8% of the sample.

The CDR3 spans 12 residues, from the cysteine through the phenylalanine. The sequence is cut down to CDR3 DNA, 36 bases in frame from base 1. The germline V gene (reference sequence) supplies CDR1 MNHEY and CDR2 SMNVEV. A distance of 13 bases separates the germline ends of V and J, which lose 6 bases and 8 bases respectively. This chain joins TRBV27 to TRBJ1-2; TRBD1 is possibly the D segment (5 matching bases). The sample was blood. This sequence originates from a woman in her 30s with Graves' hyperthyroidism. The nucleotide sequence reads TGTGCCAGCAGCCAAGACAGAGACGGCTACACCTTC. This sequence encodes CASSQDRDGYTF.